This TCR beta chain derives from a study of blood T cell repertoires in COVID-19. Per the germline V gene, CDR1 is SGHDT and CDR2 is YYEEEE. V was pared by 6 bases and J by 3 bases, with 10 bases of the junction left unmatched. There are 16 residues in the CDR3. The repertoire was sequenced with immunoSEQ multiplex PCR; TCRdb's copy has only in-frame clones and lacks some. In the table there are 50,000 to 55,000 clones, about nine tenths of which are singletons. The chain combines TRBV5-6 with TRBJ1-2; 11 nucleotides agree with TRBD1. This clonotype was obtained from a man between 65 and 85 years old with acute or convalescent COVID-19. Material: peripheral blood. CDR3 in DNA: TGTGCCAGCAACATACCGCCGGGACAGGGGGACTATGGCTACACCTTC. It codes for CASNIPPGQGDYGYTF.